These T cell receptor beta chains were read from a single sample in a study of beta chain bispecific antibodies for T cell cancers. For these receptors, no antigen is known. In TCRdb, the 5' RACE reads were re-called with MiXCR into one record per CDR3 protein. Here the sample spans more than 20,000 distinct CDR3 sequences, approximately 1.9% being singletons. Sample: healthy donor T cells cultured with leukemia cells, taken from a culture containing a bispecific antibody targeting TCR Vbeta12. The receptors originated from a human donor in good health. Some clones in this sample may be carry-over from other donors' samples. Both conserved end residues are part of each CDR3. The D gene is left open where the match is weak. Size values are once, few and many counts, or a class for expanded clones, and some rows have none.

>TRBV7-9|many|TRBD2|TRBJ2-3
CASSPPTSADTQYF
TGTGCCAGCAGCCCTCCGACTAGCGCAGATACGCAGTATTTT
>TRBV6-5|many|TRBD2|TRBJ2-2
CASIPDLAGNTGELFF
TGTGCCAGCATTCCCGATCTAGCGGGGAACACCGGGGAGCTGTTTTTT
>TRBV5-5|many|TRBD1|TRBJ1-6
CASSRDRGDSPLHF
TGTGCCAGCAGTAGGGACAGGGGCGATTCACCCCTCCACTTT
>TRBV7-9|many|TRBD2|TRBJ2-1
CASSLAAGGDSNEQFF
TGTGCCAGCAGCTTAGCTGCGGGGGGCGATTCAAATGAGCAGTTCTTC
>TRBV4-2|NA|NA|TRBJ1-3
CASSQEARQGNTIYF
TGTGCCAGCAGCCAAGAGGCCAGGCAGGGAAACACCATATATTTT
>TRBV3-1|many|TRBD2|TRBJ2-1
CASSLAGGPYEQFF
TGTGCCAGCAGCCTAGCGGGGGGGCCTTATGAGCAGTTCTTC
>TRBV12-2|many|NA|TRBJ1-2
CASRVQTGTGDGYTF
TGTGCAAGTCGCGTCCAAACCGGGACAGGGGATGGCTACACCTTC
>TRBV6-2/TRBV6-3|many|NA|TRBJ2-1
CASSAWDSSGMGEQFF
TGTGCCAGCAGTGCCTGGGACTCCTCCGGAATGGGTGAGCAGTTCTTC
>TRBV7-8|many|TRBD2|TRBJ2-3
CASSGTSGGTDTQYF
TGTGCCAGCAGCGGGACTAGCGGGGGTACAGATACGCAGTATTTT
>TRBV18|many|NA|TRBJ2-6
CASSPDRFGANVLTF
TGTGCCAGCTCTCCCGACAGGTTCGGGGCCAACGTCCTGACTTTC
>TRBV7-6|many|NA|TRBJ2-7
CASSPWGSSSYEQYF
TGTGCCAGCAGCCCGTGGGGCAGTTCATCCTACGAGCAGTACTTC
>TRBV5-6|NA|NA|TRBJ2-7
CASSPQWVESSYEQYF
TGTGCCAGCAGCCCACAATGGGTAGAAAGCTCCTACGAGCAGTACTTC
>TRBV7-9|few|NA|TRBJ1-3
CASSWDPLEYF
TGTGCCAGCAGCTGGGATCCCTTGGAATATTTT
>TRBV28|many|NA|TRBJ1-1
CAAGRENEAFF
TGTGCCGCCGGCAGGGAAAACGAAGCTTTCTTT
>TRBV5-1|many|NA|TRBJ1-1
CASSPGLRDTEAFF
TGCGCCAGCAGCCCGGGCCTCCGAGACACTGAAGCTTTCTTT
>TRBV6-5|medium-sized|TRBD2|TRBJ2-1
CASSSPREASSYNEQFF
TGTGCCAGCAGTTCCCCCCGGGAGGCTAGCTCCTACAATGAGCAGTTCTTC
>TRBV6-5|medium-sized|TRBD2|TRBJ2-7
CASSYSSSGVYEQYF
TGTGCCAGCAGTTACTCGAGTAGCGGGGTATACGAGCAGTACTTC
>TRBV24-1|many|NA|TRBJ2-7
CATSDLSEQYF
TGTGCCACCAGTGATTTGTCCGAGCAGTACTTC
>TRBV4-1|many|TRBD1|TRBJ1-6
CASSPSGGVESPLHF
TGCGCCAGCAGCCCCTCAGGGGGGGTAGAGTCACCCCTCCACTTT
>TRBV30|few|NA|TRBJ1-3
CARKGVEGNTIYF
TGTGCCCGGAAGGGGGTCGAAGGAAACACCATATATTTT
>TRBV19|few|NA|TRBJ2-5
CASSIRSGHGVETQYF
TGTGCCAGTAGTATAAGATCAGGACATGGGGTGGAGACCCAGTACTTC
>TRBV7-9|many|TRBD1|TRBJ2-7
CASSLTDRGNYEQYF
TGTGCCAGCAGCTTAACGGACAGGGGAAACTACGAGCAGTACTTC
>TRBV27|many|NA|TRBJ2-3
CASSFQLGTDTQYF
TGTGCCAGCAGTTTCCAACTAGGAACAGATACGCAGTATTTT
>TRBV20-1|many|NA|TRBJ1-5
CSARPTETSYQPQHF
TGCAGTGCTCGGCCGACAGAAACCTCTTATCAGCCCCAGCATTTT
>TRBV3-1|many|NA|TRBJ1-5
CASSQAVTGLSSQHF
TGTGCCAGCAGCCAGGCGGTGACAGGTCTTTCGTCCCAGCATTTT
>TRBV15|NA|TRBD1|TRBJ2-3
CATSPPPGQGRTQYF
TGTGCCACCAGTCCTCCTCCGGGACAGGGGCGTACGCAGTATTTT
>TRBV4-2|many|TRBD2|TRBJ2-1
CASSRGSGGAVDINEQFF
TGTGCCAGCAGCCGAGGTAGCGGGGGGGCCGTGGATATCAATGAGCAGTTCTTC
>TRBV7-9|many|NA|TRBJ2-2
CASSLAGHSYAGELFF
TGTGCCAGCAGCCTGGCGGGGCACTCCTACGCCGGGGAGCTGTTTTTT
>TRBV5-4|NA|TRBD2|TRBJ2-5
CASSLRGTSGGGTQYF
TGTGCCAGCAGCTTACGAGGGACTAGCGGGGGGGGTACCCAGTACTTC
>TRBV5-4|many|NA|TRBJ1-5
CASSFGITQPQHF
TGTGCCAGCAGCTTTGGGATTACCCAGCCCCAGCATTTT
>TRBV9|many|TRBD2|TRBJ2-1
CASRLSGGSQDEQFF
TGTGCCAGCAGGTTAAGCGGGGGGTCACAGGATGAGCAGTTCTTC
>TRBV5-1|many|NA|TRBJ2-1
CASSATFNEQFF
TGCGCCAGCTCAGCGACATTCAATGAGCAGTTCTTC
>TRBV19|many|TRBD1|TRBJ1-5
CASGPGTGMMPQHF
TGTGCCAGTGGTCCCGGGACAGGGATGATGCCCCAGCATTTT
>TRBV10-3|medium-sized|NA|TRBJ1-1
CAISTKGPAKIGAFF
TGTGCCATCAGTACCAAGGGACCCGCGAAAATCGGAGCTTTCTTT